These T cell receptor beta chains were read from a single sample in a study of post-analysis software for immune sequencing data. TCRdb independently ran MiXCR on the PCR reads; one entry per CDR3 protein. The table shows 750,000 to 950,000 distinct CDR3 sequences, with 35% to 55% occurring only once. The sample was blood. The receptors originated from a girl aged 5 to 17 with multiple sclerosis. CDR3s include the opening cysteine and the closing phenylalanine or tryptophan. The D gene is left open where the match is weak. The listing skips clone size in some rows; elsewhere it reads once, few, many or a size class.

TRBV7-3	NA	NA	TRBJ2-7	TGTGCCAGCAGCCTCCAAGGTGGGAAAACCTACGAGCAGTACTTC	CASSLQGGKTYEQYF
TRBV2	NA	NA	TRBJ2-7	TGTGCCAGCAGTGAGGGGAGACTCTACGAGCAGTACTTC	CASSEGRLYEQYF
TRBV29-1	TRBD1	NA	TRBJ1-2	TGCAGCGTTGAAGGGGACAGGAGAAACTATGGCTACACCTTC	CSVEGDRRNYGYTF
TRBV2	NA	few	TRBJ2-4	TGTGCCAGCTGGACGGGAGAAGGGCAGTACTTC	CASWTGEGQYF
TRBV20-1	TRBD1	few	TRBJ2-7	TGCAGTGCAAGGAGAGGGGACAGGGTGCACGAGCAGTACTTC	CSARRGDRVHEQYF
TRBV20-1	NA	few	TRBJ2-3	TGCAGTGCTACGGACCCCACAGATACGCAGTATTTT	CSATDPTDTQYF
TRBV7-3	NA	NA	TRBJ2-2	TGTGCCAGCGGGGTCCACCCCAGCACGAACACCGGGGAGCTGTTTTTT	CASGVHPSTNTGELFF
TRBV12-3/TRBV12-4	NA	NA	TRBJ2-7	TGTGCCAGCACCAGGAGCTCCTACGAGCAGTACTTC	CASTRSSYEQYF
TRBV6-1	NA	NA	TRBJ2-7	TGTGCCAGCAGGGAACAGGGCCACTCCTACGAGCAGTACTTC	CASREQGHSYEQYF
TRBV7-9	NA	NA	TRBJ1-1	TGTGCCAGCAGCTTTATACCTGAAGCTTTCTTT	CASSFIPEAFF
TRBV5-1	TRBD1	NA	TRBJ1-6	TGCGCCAGCAGCTTTAGCCGGACAGGGGGCCACTATAATTCACCCCTCCACTTT	CASSFSRTGGHYNSPLHF
TRBV12-3/TRBV12-4	TRBD1	NA	TRBJ2-7	TGTGCCAGCAGAAACAGGGGGCTTGGCGAGCAGTACTTC	CASRNRGLGEQYF
TRBV12-3/TRBV12-4	NA	many	TRBJ2-7	TGTGCCAGCAGGCGGGGAGGTTACGAGCAGTACTTC	CASRRGGYEQYF
TRBV7-2	TRBD1	NA	TRBJ1-4	TGTGCCAGCAGACCGACGGGACAGGGTGAAAAACTGTTTTTT	CASRPTGQGEKLFF
TRBV10-3	TRBD2	few	TRBJ2-7	TGTGCCATCAGTTGGACTAGCCCTCCCTACGAGCAGTACTTC	CAISWTSPPYEQYF
TRBV15	NA	NA	TRBJ2-5	TGTGCCACCAGCAGAGACGCCAGGGGACAAGAGACCCAGTACTTC	CATSRDARGQETQYF
TRBV29-1	NA	few	TRBJ2-1	TGCAGCGTTGACCCAGGGATTTCCTACAATGAGCAGTTCTTC	CSVDPGISYNEQFF
TRBV28	NA	NA	TRBJ1-5	TGTGCCAGCAGTTTTGACAGTAGCAGCAATCAGCCCCAGCATTTT	CASSFDSSSNQPQHF
TRBV5-1	TRBD1	NA	TRBJ2-1	TGCGCCAGCAGCTTGAGTACAGGGGGAACCGCCTACAATGAGCAGTTCTTC	CASSLSTGGTAYNEQFF
TRBV20-1	NA	NA	TRBJ1-5	TGCAGTGCTAGTGAGTCGGTGGCCCAGGGGCCCCAGCATTTT	CSASESVAQGPQHF
TRBV12-3/TRBV12-4	NA	NA	TRBJ2-5	TGTGCCAGCAGTCTCAGGGGTTTGAAGGAGACCCAGTACTTC	CASSLRGLKETQYF
TRBV7-2	NA	NA	TRBJ2-5	TGTGCCAGCAGCTCAAAGGGGGGGAACGAGGGGACCCAGTACTTC	CASSSKGGNEGTQYF
TRBV14	NA	NA	TRBJ2-7	TGTGCCAGCAGCCAATTCCCTGGGGGGGCCGACTTCTACGAGCAGTACTTC	CASSQFPGGADFYEQYF
TRBV30	NA	NA	TRBJ2-1	TGTGCCTGGAGCCTGGGGCTGCATGAGCAGTTCTTC	CAWSLGLHEQFF
TRBV3-1	NA	NA	TRBJ2-3	TGTGCCAGCAGCCAAGTCGCAGGGCTGGCCTCCACAGATACGCAGTATTTT	CASSQVAGLASTDTQYF
TRBV4-1	NA	many	TRBJ2-1	TGCGCCAGCAGCCAAGCCCAGGGGGGGGACTCCTACAATGAGCAGTTCTTC	CASSQAQGGDSYNEQFF
TRBV12-3/TRBV12-4	TRBD2	NA	TRBJ2-5	TGTGCCAGCAGTTTTCGTCAGGCGGGAGGGCAAGAGACCCAGTACTTC	CASSFRQAGGQETQYF
TRBV20-1	TRBD2	NA	TRBJ2-1	TGCAGTGCGATACTAGCGGGAGGCCTCCGAGAGCAGTTCTTC	CSAILAGGLREQFF
TRBV20-1	NA	NA	TRBJ2-5	TGCAGTGCCCAGACCGAAGAGACCCAGTACTTC	CSAQTEETQYF
TRBV30	NA	few	TRBJ2-7	TGTGCCTGGAGTGGGTCAGGGCAGGAGCAGTACTTC	CAWSGSGQEQYF
TRBV20-1	NA	NA	TRBJ2-1	TGCAGTGCCCGACTACCCTTATCTGACAATGAGCAGTTCTTC	CSARLPLSDNEQFF
TRBV20-1	TRBD2	NA	TRBJ2-3	TGCAGTGCTAGAGTCTGGCCGCCGGGACTAGGGAACAATACGCAGTATTTT	CSARVWPPGLGNNTQYF
TRBV12-3/TRBV12-4	NA	few	TRBJ1-6	TGTGCCACCCGGGACCGCAATAATTCACCCCTCCACTTT	CATRDRNNSPLHF
TRBV5-1	NA	NA	TRBJ2-5	TGCGCCAGCAGCCGCAGGGGATTTTTAGAAGAGGCCCAGTACTTC	CASSRRGFLEEAQYF
TRBV12-3/TRBV12-4	NA	NA	TRBJ1-5	TGTGCCAGCAGTTTACAGGGAGGGGCCGGTCAGCCCCAGCATTTT	CASSLQGGAGQPQHF
TRBV5-8	NA	few	TRBJ1-5	TGTGCCAGCAGCTTGGTACCAGGCCCGAGCAATCAGCCCCAGCATTTT	CASSLVPGPSNQPQHF
TRBV27	NA	few	TRBJ1-5	TGTGCCGGCAGACCTACAGCACTAGGGTCTTTGTCGGGGAATCAGCCCCAGCATTTT	CAGRPTALGSLSGNQPQHF
TRBV10-3	NA	NA	TRBJ1-2	TGTGCCATCAGTGATCTCGGCAACTACTATGGCTACACCTTC	CAISDLGNYYGYTF
TRBV12-3/TRBV12-4	NA	few	TRBJ1-1	TGTGCCAGCAGTTTTATTAACACTGAAGCTTTCTTT	CASSFINTEAFF
TRBV12-3/TRBV12-4	NA	many	TRBJ2-3	TGTGCCAGCAGCTTAGGGGCTAGCACAGATACGCAGTATTTT	CASSLGASTDTQYF
TRBV7-9	NA	once	TRBJ2-2	TGTGCCAGCAGCTTAAGGGGGACTGGAGGCGGGAAGCTGTTTTTT	CASSLRGTGGGKLFF
TRBV24-1	NA	once	TRBJ2-1	TGTGCCACCAGTGATTCCCGGACCAGTAACTACAATGAGCAGTTCTTC	CATSDSRTSNYNEQFF
TRBV20-1	TRBD2	NA	TRBJ2-1	TGCAGTGCTAGGCTAGCGGGTGTTTGGGATGAGCAGTTCTTC	CSARLAGVWDEQFF
TRBV20-1	TRBD2	few	TRBJ2-7	TGCAGTGCTCTAGCGGAGAGCTCCTACGAGCAGTACTTC	CSALAESSYEQYF
TRBV13	NA	once	TRBJ2-7	TGTGCCAGCAGCTTAGCGAAAGTAGGTCGGCTGGGCTACGAGCAGTACTTC	CASSLAKVGRLGYEQYF
TRBV27	NA	few	TRBJ2-6	TGTGCCAGCAGTTTATCGGGGGGAGCCGGGGCCAACGTCCTGACTTTC	CASSLSGGAGANVLTF
TRBV6-2/TRBV6-3	NA	NA	TRBJ2-1	TGTGCCAGCAGTTACTCCGGCGGGATCGCGTGGAATGAGCAGTTCTTC	CASSYSGGIAWNEQFF
TRBV7-6	TRBD2	NA	TRBJ2-1	TGTGCCAGCAGCTTAGATCCCGGGGGGGAGCAGTTCTTC	CASSLDPGGEQFF
TRBV5-1	NA	NA	TRBJ1-4	TGCGCCAGCAGCTCCACACGGGCCGCAACTAATGAAAAACTGTTTTTT	CASSSTRAATNEKLFF
TRBV20-1	TRBD2	few	TRBJ2-7	TGCAGTGCTAGCCTAGCGGAAAAGGACGAGCAGTACTTC	CSASLAEKDEQYF
TRBV10-3	NA	NA	TRBJ1-2	TGTGCCATCAGGAGCCCGGCGGAAGCTAACTATGGCTACACCTTC	CAIRSPAEANYGYTF
TRBV20-1	NA	NA	TRBJ2-7	TGCAGTGCTAGAGACGCCGAGGCGGGCTCCTACAATGAGCAGTACTTC	CSARDAEAGSYNEQYF
TRBV27	TRBD1	NA	TRBJ1-6	TGTGCCAGCAGGGTGGGACAGGATAATTCACCCCTCCACTTT	CASRVGQDNSPLHF